This TCR beta chain was retrieved from a study of T cells in Graves' hyperthyroidism and ophthalmopathy. Overall study context: Peripheral blood was secured at the point of initial diagnosis, before any treatment.

V lost 4 bases, J lost 9 bases, and 6 bases stayed unmatched. Germline CDR1 and CDR2: LNHDA and SQIVND (reference sequence). The CDR3 contains 13 residues. The authors took PBMCs from roughly 10 ml fresh peripheral blood. RNA transcripts yielded amplified TCR beta CDR3 regions. A first-round RT-PCR of the TCR CDR3 used the HTBI primer set. TCRdb reanalysed the multiplex PCR reads using MiXCR and keeps one entry per CDR3 protein. The sample includes over 250,000 distinct CDR3 sequences, around 22% seen only once; the top ten take around 64%. Sequenced input: blood. The TCR sequence derives from a man aged 25 to 45 with Graves' ophthalmopathy. The V gene is TRBV19, the J gene TRBJ2-1; 7 positions match TRBD1. CDR3: CASSTTGESEQFF. The CDR3, as DNA: TGTGCCAGTAGTACAACAGGGGAGAGTGAGCAGTTCTTC.